Shown below are 4 T cell receptor beta chains from a single sample sequenced in a study of monozygotic twins with inflammatory bowel disease. TCRdb reprocessed the 5' RACE reads, with one entry per CDR3 protein and no DNA. Its listing shows a few hundred thousand distinct CDR3 sequences. Sequencing input: blood. These receptors were collected from a human donor with ulcerative colitis or Crohn's disease, or a healthy co-twin of an affected twin (not recorded which).

J is TRBJ2-7 and V is TRBV12-3 or TRBV12-4; TCRdb picks TRBD1, but there is no DNA to check that call. CDR3 length equals 13 residues. The CDR3 is CASSSRTGWEQYF.

The chain employs TRBV7-2 and TRBJ2-7; as DNA is missing, the TRBD1 call by TCRdb cannot be tested. This CDR3 has 16 amino acids. CDR1 and CDR2 (germline): SGHTA, FQGNSA. CDR3 sequence reads: CASSPRGGAGSYEQYF.

This chain links TRBV30 with TRBJ2-1; TCRdb indicates TRBD1, and absent DNA this call remains unverified. There are 14 residues in the CDR3. Germline V gives CDR1 GTSNPN, CDR2 SVGIG (reference sequence). The CDR3 reads CAWSVWDRANEQFF. Complete variable domain (other parts from reference TRBV30 and TRBJ2-1): SQTIHQWPATLVQPVGSPLSLECTVEGTSNPNLYWYRQAAGRGLQLLFYSVGIGQISSEVPQNLSASRPQDRQFILSSKKLLLSDSGFYLCAWSVWDRANEQFFGPGTRLTVL.

The chain combines TRBV5-1 with TRBJ2-7; the D call from TCRdb, TRBD2, cannot be confirmed without DNA. CDR1 SGHRS and CDR2 YFSETQ come from the germline V gene. The CDR3 has 13 residues. CDR3 in amino acids: CASSPGRGTEQYF.